Reported below is one T cell receptor (beta chain). The antigen is undetermined. The source of the sample is a study of cytomegalovirus exposure and HLA in healthy donors. PCR primers comprised 60 Vbeta and 13 Jbeta primers. The authors' processing: In a later analysis, roughly 86 million unique TCR beta chains included roughly 11 million shared by two or more donors. Sequencing was performed with immunoSEQ multiplex PCR; in TCRdb, only in-frame clones are kept and a portion is missing. V and J calls and clone size are copied from that table; D and trimming were computed from the DNA. The sample contains 100,000 to 140,000 clones, around 69% of which appear only once. This CDR3 contains 14 residues. V was clipped by 4 bases and J by 2 bases; unmatched bases: 3. Germline CDR1 PRHDT, CDR2 FYEKMQ (reference sequence). Study-level results: A few chains tied to CMV proved CMV antigen-specific in vitro. As a later analysis showed, several of the most significant clusters appeared to be linked to common viral pathogens. In terms of immune exposure information, only CMV serostatus was available.

The TCR originated in a man younger than 35 in good health and CMV-seronegative. The sample was PBMCs. The rearrangement uses TRBV13 and TRBJ2-3, with 7 positions matching TRBD1. As DNA, the CDR3 is TGTGCCAGCAGCTCAGGGGGAGTCACAGATACGCAGTATTTT. This encodes CASSSGGVTDTQYF.